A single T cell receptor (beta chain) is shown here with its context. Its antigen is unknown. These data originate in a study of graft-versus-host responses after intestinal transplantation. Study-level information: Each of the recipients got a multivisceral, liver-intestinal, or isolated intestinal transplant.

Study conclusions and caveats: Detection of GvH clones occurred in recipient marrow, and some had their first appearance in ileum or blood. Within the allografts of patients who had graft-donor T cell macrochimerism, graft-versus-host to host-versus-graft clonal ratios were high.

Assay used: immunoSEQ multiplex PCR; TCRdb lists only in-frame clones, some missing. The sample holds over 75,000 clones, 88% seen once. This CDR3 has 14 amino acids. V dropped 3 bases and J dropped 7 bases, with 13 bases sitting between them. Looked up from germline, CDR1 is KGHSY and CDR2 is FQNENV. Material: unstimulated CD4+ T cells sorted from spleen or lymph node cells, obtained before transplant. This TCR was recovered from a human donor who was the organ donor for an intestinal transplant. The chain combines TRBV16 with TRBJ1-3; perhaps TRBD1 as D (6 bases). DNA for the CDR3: TGTGCCAGCAGCCAGGACCTAGACAGGAACACCATATATTTT. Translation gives CASSQDLDRNTIYF.